These 28 T cell receptor beta chains were sequenced from one sample in a study of early T cells in non-severe SARS-CoV-2 infection. TCRdb re-called the 5' RACE reads through MiXCR, storing one row per CDR3 protein. The sample lists 80,000 or so distinct CDR3 sequences; about an eighth were seen once. The sample consisted of whole blood. These receptors came from an adult who was a healthcare worker with PCR-confirmed SARS-CoV-2 infection or an uninfected control (not recorded which).

This clonotype has more than one count but fewer than ten. The chain employs TRBV5-1 and TRBJ2-3, with D possibly matching TRBD2 (6 bases). This CDR3 is built from 15 residues. The germline gives CDR1 SGHRS, CDR2 YFSETQ. The germline V and J ends were trimmed by 0 bases and 7 bases, with 15 bases remaining between them. CDR3 bases: TGCGCCAGCAGCTTGGATCCCGGGAGTACGTATACGCAGTATTTT. Translating gives CASSLDPGSTYTQYF.

This clonotype was observed a handful of times. The CDR3 bases are TGCAGCGTTGAAGGGTTAACAGGGGGAGAGACCCAGTACTTC. This codes for CSVEGLTGGETQYF. The chain couples TRBV29-1 to TRBJ2-5, with 8 positions matching TRBD1. The CDR3 consists of 14 residues. V was clipped by 1 base and J by 4 bases; unmatched bases: 5. The germline gives CDR1 SQVTM, CDR2 ANQGSEA.

This clonotype was observed at least ten times. The chain recombines TRBV20-1 with TRBJ2-7, with D maybe TRBD1 (5 bases). There are 14 residues in the CDR3. The germline gives CDR1 DFQATT, CDR2 SNEGSKA (reference sequence). Trimming shortened V by 6 bases and J by 0 bases, and 15 bases separated the two germline ends. The CDR3 nucleotides read TGCAGTGCCATCCCGGACACATTCTCCTACGAGCAGTACTTC. It yields the protein CSAIPDTFSYEQYF.

This clonotype was counted ten times or more. J is TRBJ1-1 and V is TRBV3-1; TRBD1 might be the D (5 bases). Germline-derived CDR1 and CDR2 are LGHDT and YNNKEL (reference sequence). This CDR3 has 13 residues. The ends were cut back, 6 bases at V and 1 base at J, with 9 bases in the middle. In DNA, the CDR3 is TGTGCCAGCAGAGGACACGCGAACACTGAAGCTTTCTTT. Amino acid sequence: CASRGHANTEAFF.

This chain links TRBV5-6 with TRBJ1-5, with D unresolved. The CDR3 is 16 amino acids. V was shortened by 1 base and J by 1 base, with 12 bases between the two germline ends. Germline-derived CDR1 and CDR2 are SGHDT and YYEEEE. In DNA form, the CDR3 reads TGTGCCAGCAGCTTGAATGGTCCTAGGAGCAATCAGCCCCAGCATTTT. This sequence encodes CASSLNGPRSNQPQHF.

This clonotype was counted at least ten times. The chain employs TRBV9 and TRBJ2-5; 7 nucleotides match TRBD1. With 4 bases clipped from V and 4 bases from J, the junction kept 13 bases outside the gene matches. This CDR3 spans 16 amino acids. Germline CDR1 reads SGDLS; CDR2 reads YYNGEE. The CDR3, as DNA: TGTGCCAGCAGCTACTCAGCCCAGGGGGTAGGAGAGACCCAGTACTTC. Amino acids: CASSYSAQGVGETQYF.

A remark on this clonotype: Since a much larger clone is just one base distant, this may be a read error. V usage is TRBV5-6 and J usage is TRBJ1-1; 11 bases are a match to TRBD1. CDR1 and CDR2 from the germline V gene are SGHDT and YYEEEE. The CDR3 length is 17 residues. Here the CDR3 reads CASSLAGTGGPNTKAFF. CDR3 nucleotide sequence: TGTGCCAGCAGCTTGGCCGGGACAGGGGGTCCGAACACTAAAGCTTTCTTT.

This clonotype has ten or more counts. The V gene is TRBV19, the J gene TRBJ2-3, with TRBD2 matching 9 bases. In germline, CDR1 is LNHDA, CDR2 SQIVND (reference sequence). This CDR3 spans 17 amino acids. V gave up 11 bases and J gave up 3 bases; unmatched junction bases: 18. The CDR3 reads CAGRLAVLMGGTDTQYF. CDR3 bases: TGTGCCGGCAGACTAGCGGTTCTTATGGGAGGAACAGATACGCAGTATTTT.

This chain joins TRBV29-1 and TRBJ1-5; no reliable D call. The germline V gene encodes CDR1 SQVTM and CDR2 ANQGSEA. V gave up 6 bases and J gave up 10 bases, with 22 bases separating them. The CDR3 has 14 amino acids. CDR3 in DNA: TGCAGCGTGAGGTCCGGCGGGGTGGATGGCCCCCAGCATTTT. Protein: CSVRSGGVDGPQHF.

The V gene is TRBV2, the J gene TRBJ1-6; 8 bases align to TRBD1. CDR1 SNHLY and CDR2 FYNNEI come from the germline V gene. The V and J ends lost 2 bases and 7 bases, in that order; junction bases with no gene match: 7. The CDR3 covers 16 residues. The CDR3 reads CASSEIRGRRNSPLHF. Written as DNA, the CDR3 is TGTGCCAGCAGTGAAATCAGGGGGCGCCGGAATTCACCCCTCCACTTT.

The chain recombines TRBV11-2 with TRBJ2-1, with D perhaps being TRBD1 or TRBD2 (5 bases each). Trimming took 5 bases from V and 1 from J, leaving 12 bases between them. This CDR3 spans 15 amino acids. Germline assignment: CDR1 SGHAT and CDR2 FQNNGV. CDR3 in DNA: TGTGCCAGCAGCACCCGGGACGGATCCTACAATGAGCAGTTCTTC. Protein sequence: CASSTRDGSYNEQFF.

The sample holds a few counts of this clonotype. An end of the junction does not agree with germline; a read error may underlie this. The chain combines TRBV11-2 with TRBJ2-1, with 7 bases fitting TRBD1. This CDR3 region has 15 residues. Germline V gene data show CDR1 as SGHAT and CDR2 as FQNNGV. The CDR3 sequence: CASSSDRNGYSEQFF. The CDR3 DNA reads TGTGCCAGCAGTTCGGACAGGAACGGATACAGTGAGCAGTTCTTC.

The rearrangement uses TRBV29-1 and TRBJ2-5; the D is unclear. This CDR3 has 12 residues. Trimming shortened V by 7 bases and J by 6 bases, and 15 bases separated the two germline ends. Germline values: CDR1 SQVTM, CDR2 ANQGSEA. CDR3 protein: CSAEVDLKTQYF. The DNA of the CDR3 is TGCAGCGCAGAGGTAGACCTGAAGACCCAGTACTTC. Based on the CDR3 plus reference TRBV29-1 and TRBJ2-5, the full variable domain is SAVISQKPSRDICQRGTSLTIQCQVDSQVTMMFWYRQQPGQSLTLIATANQGSEATYESGFVIDKFPISRPNLTFSTLTVSNMSPEDSSIYLCSAEVDLKTQYFGPGTRLLVL.

In this sample, this clonotype turned up many times. The CDR3, as DNA: TGTGCCAGCAGTCAATCCAGAAATTCACCCCTCCACTTT. Encoded protein: CASSQSRNSPLHF. The V gene is TRBV27, the J gene TRBJ1-6; D is undetermined. The CDR3 runs 13 residues. In germline, CDR1 is MNHEY, CDR2 SMNVEV (reference sequence). Trimming cost V 5 bases and J 7 bases, with 9 bases left between them.

This clonotype was recorded at least ten times. V gene TRBV10-2 combines with J gene TRBJ2-5; either TRBD1 or TRBD2 may supply D (6 bases each). Germline V gene sequence: CDR1 WSHSY, CDR2 SAAADI. This CDR3 region has 15 residues. The ends were cut back, 7 bases at V and 2 bases at J, with 17 bases in the middle. The CDR3 here is CASNLGGRRQETQYF. The CDR3 region has the DNA TGCGCCAGCAACCTGGGGGGCCGCAGGCAAGAGACCCAGTACTTC.

This clonotype was observed a few times. V and J are TRBV6-2 or TRBV6-3 and TRBJ2-3, with D maybe TRBD1 (6 bases). Per germline, CDR1 MNHEY and CDR2 SVGEGT. Deletions cut 4 bases from V and 5 bases from J, with 25 bases between. The CDR3 contains 18 residues. The CDR3 is CASSSFRTASSNRDTQYF. CDR3 nucleotides: TGTGCCAGCAGTTCCTTCAGGACAGCTTCTTCTAATAGAGATACGCAGTATTTT.

Many counts were recorded for this clonotype. It is unclear where the CDR3 begins or ends on the DNA, so no DNA is shown, and the CDR3 is as TCRdb lists it. The chain combines TRBV7-3 with TRBJ2-2; the table names TRBD2, a call not compared with the DNA. CDR1 is SGHTA and CDR2 is FQGTGA in the germline V gene. The CDR3 spans 16 amino acids, including both terminal residues. The CDR3 reads CASSPTSGRTPGSCFF.

This chain connects TRBV7-9 to TRBJ1-1; the match to TRBD1 covers 9 bases. The germline gives CDR1 SEHNR, CDR2 FQNEAQ (reference sequence). CDR3 size: 16 residues. With V trimmed by 5 bases and J by 0 bases, 7 bases remained unmatched. CDR3 in amino acids: CASSPGQGYMNTEAFF. As DNA, the CDR3 is TGTGCCAGCAGCCCGGGACAGGGATATATGAACACTGAAGCTTTCTTT.

The chain has TRBV20-1 and TRBJ1-2, with 7 bases fitting TRBD1. Per germline, CDR1 DFQATT and CDR2 SNEGSKA (reference sequence). The CDR3 contains 14 residues. V lost 2 bases, J lost 4 bases, and 7 bases stayed unmatched. CDR3 DNA: TGCAGTGCTAGAATGGCAGGGGGGTTCTATGGCTACACCTTC. It translates to CSARMAGGFYGYTF.

There are a few counts of this clonotype. The chain has TRBV20-1 and TRBJ1-2; possible D gene TRBD1, 6 bases. The V end was cut by 0 bases, the J end by 6 bases, with 17 bases between. This CDR3 region has 15 residues. Germline V gene sequence: CDR1 DFQATT, CDR2 SNEGSKA (reference sequence). This CDR3 reads CSARDLSRGGDGYTF. The CDR3 bases are TGCAGTGCTAGAGATCTTTCCAGGGGAGGAGATGGCTACACCTTC.

This clonotype has at least ten counts. V is TRBV3-1 and J is TRBJ2-7; 9 bases agree with TRBD2. After removal of 3 bases from V and 2 bases from J, the junction contained 2 bases not matched to a gene. Germline CDR1 and CDR2: LGHDT and YNNKEL (reference sequence). This CDR3 has 14 amino acids. CDR3 sequence reads: CASSQTSGTYEQYF. CDR3 in DNA: TGTGCCAGCAGCCAGACTAGCGGCACCTACGAGCAGTACTTC.

This clonotype was counted ten times or more. The chain has TRBV7-9 and TRBJ2-3, with 10 bases aligning to TRBD2. The ends lost 8 bases at V and 3 bases at J; junction bases unmatched: 5. The CDR3 loop spans 14 amino acids. In germline, CDR1 is SEHNR, CDR2 FQNEAQ (reference sequence). CDR3 coding DNA: TGTGCCAGCGGCGCTAGCGGGAGAACAGATACGCAGTATTTT. It yields the protein CASGASGRTDTQYF.

CDR3 region: CASSYRGYTF. The CDR3 coding sequence is TGTGCCAGCAGCTATAGGGGCTACACCTTC. The chain couples TRBV7-9 to TRBJ1-2; D uncertain. This CDR3 region has 10 residues. Germline loops: CDR1 SEHNR, CDR2 FQNEAQ (reference sequence). Trimming left V 4 bases short and J 8 bases short, with 5 bases between.

The sample holds many counts of this clonotype. This chain links TRBV6-5 with TRBJ1-2; weak D call: TRBD1 (5 bases). The germline V and J ends were trimmed by 7 bases and 2 bases, with 11 bases remaining between them. The CDR3 sequence is 13 residues long. Looked up from germline, CDR1 is MNHEY and CDR2 is SVGAGI. CDR3 region: CASTKGPNYGYTF. DNA for the CDR3: TGTGCCAGCACCAAGGGACCGAACTATGGCTACACCTTC.

This clonotype has at least ten counts. The chain joins TRBV28 to TRBJ2-3, with 8 positions matching TRBD2. Germline CDR1 reads MDHEN; CDR2 reads SYDVKM. The length of the CDR3 is 14 residues. Trimming at V came to 3 bases and at J to 1 base, leaving 0 bases not matched to a gene. In DNA, the CDR3 is TGTGCCAGCAGTTTCGGGGGGGGCACAGATACGCAGTATTTT. Its translation is CASSFGGGTDTQYF.

The chain joins TRBV5-1 to TRBJ1-2; TRBD1 matches 8 bases. V dropped 4 bases and J dropped 6; count of bases not matched to a gene: 11. This CDR3 is 15 amino acids long. CDR1 SGHRS and CDR2 YFSETQ come from the germline V gene. The CDR3 region is CASSPPDREINGYTF. The CDR3 DNA reads as TGCGCCAGCAGCCCACCGGACAGGGAGATTAATGGCTACACCTTC. The full variable domain, its missing parts supplied by reference TRBV5-1 and TRBJ1-2, is KAGVTQTPRYLIKTRGQQVTLSCSPISGHRSVSWYQQTPGQGLQFLFEYFSETQRNKGNFPGRFSGRQFSNSRSEMNVSTLELGDSALYLCASSPPDREINGYTFGSGTRLTVV.

The chain combines TRBV11-2 with TRBJ1-2; a weak D match, TRBD1 (5 bases). CDR3 length: 14 residues. Germline-derived CDR1 and CDR2 are SGHAT and FQNNGV. V dropped 2 bases and J dropped 6 bases, with 13 bases sitting between them. The CDR3 region is CASSLRAGLDGYTF. The CDR3 coding sequence is TGTGCCAGCAGCTTAAGAGCAGGGCTCGATGGCTACACCTTC.

In this sample, this clonotype turned up a few times. The chain carries TRBV12-2 and TRBJ1-1; the table gives TRBD1 as D, unverified against the DNA. TRBV12-2 is an annotated pseudogene. The CDR3 has 17 amino acids. The CDR3 protein is CASRRRSQGAENTEAFF. The CDR3 nucleotides are TGTGCAAGTCGCCGAAGGAGCCAGGGGGCGGAGAACACTGAAGCTTTCTTT.